These 25 T cell receptor beta chains came from one sample sequenced in a study of beta chain features in type 1 diabetes. Study findings and constraints: Moderately but significantly shorter TCRB CDR3s were found in Type 1 diabetes patients in all four CD4+ subsets.

Their antigen targets remain unknown. Investigators reverse transcribed all isolated RNA, so they sequenced expressed TCRB transcripts. The repertoire was sequenced with immunoSEQ multiplex PCR; TCRdb's copy has only in-frame clones and lacks some. The repertoire holds around 170,000 clones, with 9% to 10% as singletons. Sequencing input: central memory CD4+ T cells from blood. Every receptor here comes from a woman under 40 with type 1 diabetes.

J is TRBJ1-1 and V is TRBV15; D call uncertain. The CDR3 is made up of 14 amino acids. Germline V gene lookup returns CDR1 LNHNV and CDR2 YYDKDF (reference sequence). Deletions cut 4 bases from V and 5 bases from J, with 14 bases between. In nucleotides, the CDR3 is TGTGCCACCAGCATTTTAACAGCCGGTACTGAAGCTTTCTTT. It yields the protein CATSILTAGTEAFF.

The table lists this clone with a few counts. CDR3 in amino acids: CASSRRDSGGRTQYF. The CDR3, as DNA: TGTGCCAGCAGCCGTCGGGACTCCGGAGGGAGAACCCAGTACTTC. The rearrangement joins TRBV5-6 to TRBJ2-5, with D possibly TRBD2 on 6 matching bases. The CDR3 loop spans 15 amino acids. The germline V gene encodes CDR1 SGHDT and CDR2 YYEEEE. Trimming cost V 4 bases and J 8 bases, with 21 bases left between them.

This clone was seen only once. The chain has TRBV9 and TRBJ1-1, with D possibly TRBD1 on 5 matching bases. V lost 3 bases, J lost 5 bases, and 17 bases lay in between. This CDR3 region has 15 residues. Germline V gives CDR1 SGDLS, CDR2 YYNGEE. Here the CDR3 reads CASSGPGLWGTEAFF. DNA of the CDR3: TGTGCCAGCAGCGGACCGGGACTTTGGGGGACTGAAGCTTTCTTT.

This clone was detected a few times. The rearrangement joins TRBV5-1 to TRBJ2-4, with TRBD1 matching over 7 bases. The CDR3 is made up of 16 amino acids. Per the germline V gene, CDR1 is SGHRS and CDR2 is YFSETQ. The V and J ends lost 1 base and 8 bases, in that order; junction bases with no gene match: 12. CDR3 DNA sequence: TGCGCCAGCAGCTTGTGGGAACGGGACAGAAAGGACATTCAGTACTTC. It yields the protein CASSLWERDRKDIQYF.

In its sample, this clone was seen a few times. V is TRBV5-1 and J is TRBJ2-5, with 7 bases identical to TRBD1. The CDR3 spans 14 residues. V trimming: 8 bases; J trimming: 0 bases; junction bases outside the gene matches: 7. Germline lookup yields CDR1 SGHRS and CDR2 YFSETQ. The CDR3 coding sequence is TGCGCCAGTAGCAAACAGGGGTACCAAGAGACCCAGTACTTC. Its translation: CASSKQGYQETQYF.

The chain is built from TRBV18 and TRBJ1-1; TRBD1 might be the D (6 bases). The V end lost 0 bases, the J end lost 4 bases, and 12 bases lay between the germline ends. The CDR3 runs to 15 residues. CDR1 is KGHSH and CDR2 is LQKENI in the germline V gene. The CDR3 DNA sequence: TGTGCCAGCTCACCACCGGTTATCAGGGGCACTGAAGCTTTCTTT. Its translation: CASSPPVIRGTEAFF.

This clone has just a few counts. The CDR3 DNA reads as TGTGCCACCAGCACCCCCTCAGATTGGCAAGAGACCCAGTACTTC. Its protein is CATSTPSDWQETQYF. The chain recombines TRBV15 with TRBJ2-5; no firm D call. The CDR3 extends over 15 amino acids. V was trimmed by 4 bases and J by 2 bases, leaving 14 bases between them. Germline CDR1 LNHNV, CDR2 YYDKDF (reference sequence).

The chain recombines TRBV30 with TRBJ1-1, with D unclear. CDR3 length equals 14 residues. V was cut by 0 bases and J by 3 bases, with 11 bases left in between. Germline V gives CDR1 GTSNPN, CDR2 SVGIG (reference sequence). The CDR3 bases are TGTGCCTGGAGTGTGTCGGGGAAGGACACTGAAGCTTTCTTT. It codes for CAWSVSGKDTEAFF.

The chain joins TRBV28 to TRBJ2-7, with TRBD2 matching over 9 bases. The CDR3 loop spans 18 amino acids. Germline trimming cut 1 base from V and 0 bases from J; bases unmatched to any gene: 10. Germline CDR1 and CDR2: MDHEN and SYDVKM. The CDR3 reads CASSLLGLVGLASYEQYF. In nucleotides, the CDR3 is TGTGCCAGCAGTTTATTAGGCTTGGTGGGACTAGCCTCCTACGAGCAGTACTTC.

J is TRBJ2-2 and V is TRBV7-3, with D uncertain. This CDR3 is 15 amino acids long. The V and J ends lost 3 bases and 1 base respectively, with 9 bases between them. Germline values: CDR1 SGHTA, CDR2 FQGTGA. Written as DNA, the CDR3 is TGTGCCAGCAGCTTGCTAGGAAAGAACACCGGGGAGCTGTTTTTT. This translates into CASSLLGKNTGELFF.

This clone was counted only a few times. This sequence joins TRBV6-1 and TRBJ2-1; 8 positions agree with TRBD2. The CDR3 spans 15 residues. V shed 6 bases and J 4 bases; nucleotides not matched to a gene: 8. Germline V gives CDR1 MNHNS, CDR2 SASEGT. CDR3 protein: CASRVSSGHYNEQFF. The CDR3 DNA sequence: TGTGCCAGCAGGGTCTCTAGCGGGCATTACAATGAGCAGTTCTTC.

This clone was detected only a few times. The chain employs TRBV7-9 and TRBJ1-1; 7 nucleotides line up with TRBD1. The CDR3 has 16 residues. CDR1 and CDR2 from the germline V gene are SEHNR and FQNEAQ (reference sequence). V dropped 2 bases and J dropped 5; count of bases not matched to a gene: 11. For the CDR3, the DNA is TGTGCCAGCAGCTTACTTAAGGAGGGGGCGCAGACTGAAGCTTTCTTT. Amino acid sequence: CASSLLKEGAQTEAFF.

The chain employs TRBV7-9 and TRBJ1-1, with a possible D match to TRBD1 (6 bases). Per germline, CDR1 SEHNR and CDR2 FQNEAQ (reference sequence). Trimming removed 3 bases at V and 6 bases at J, with 11 bases between. This CDR3 is built from 13 residues. The CDR3 protein is CASSFQGFPEAFF. CDR3 in DNA: TGTGCCAGCAGCTTCCAGGGGTTCCCTGAAGCTTTCTTT. Supplemented by reference TRBV7-9 and TRBJ1-1, the full variable domain reads DTGVSQNPRHKITKRGQNVTFRCDPISEHNRLYWYRQTLGQGPEFLTYFQNEAQLEKSRLLSDRFSAERPKGSFSTLEIQRTEQGDSAMYLCASSFQGFPEAFFGQGTRLTVV.

The V gene is TRBV5-1, the J gene TRBJ2-3; 7 bases map to TRBD1. This CDR3 spans 15 amino acids. Germline V gives CDR1 SGHRS, CDR2 YFSETQ. Trimming removed 7 bases from V and 2 bases from J; junction bases left unmatched: 10. CDR3 bases: TGCGCCAGCGGACGACAGGGTTTGGACACAGATACGCAGTATTTT. As protein: CASGRQGLDTDTQYF. Looking up the rest from reference TRBV5-1 and TRBJ2-3 gives the full variable domain: KAGVTQTPRYLIKTRGQQVTLSCSPISGHRSVSWYQQTPGQGLQFLFEYFSETQRNKGNFPGRFSGRQFSNSRSEMNVSTLELGDSALYLCASGRQGLDTDTQYFGPGTRLTVL.

The rearrangement links TRBV2 to TRBJ2-1, with TRBD2 identical over 9 bases. Germline values: CDR1 SNHLY, CDR2 FYNNEI. Unmatched junction bases numbered 6, after V lost 5 bases and J lost 4 bases. The CDR3 length is 15 residues. The CDR3 loop is CASSTLAGGYNEQFF. The CDR3 region has the DNA TGTGCCAGCAGTACACTGGCGGGAGGGTACAATGAGCAGTTCTTC. Based on the CDR3 plus reference TRBV2 and TRBJ2-1, the full variable domain is EPEVTQTPSHQVTQMGQEVILRCVPISNHLYFYWYRQILGQKVEFLVSFYNNEISEKSEIFDDQFSVERPDGSNFTLKIRSTKLEDSAMYFCASSTLAGGYNEQFFGPGTRLTVL.

The chain joins TRBV7-2 to TRBJ1-2; a possible D gene is TRBD1 (5 bases). CDR3 length: 14 residues. V lost 3 bases, J lost 4 bases, and 12 bases lay in between. Per germline, CDR1 SGHTA and CDR2 FQGNSA. CDR3 bases: TGTGCCAGCAGCTTCGCCAGGGCCTCCTATGGCTACACCTTC. Protein: CASSFARASYGYTF.

This clone was observed at least ten times. This chain joins TRBV23-1 and TRBJ2-2; D is perhaps TRBD2 (6 bases). TRBV23-1 is assigned to the ORF class and has an uncertain function. This CDR3 contains 17 residues. V lost 3 bases and J 2 bases, leaving 16 bases between the germline ends. The CDR3 sequence is CASSHRLGQGNTGELFF. CDR3 nucleotide sequence: TGCGCCAGCAGTCACCGACTAGGGCAGGGTAACACCGGGGAGCTGTTTTTT.

The chain carries TRBV5-1 and TRBJ1-2; 7 positions agree with TRBD1. The germline V gene has CDR1 SGHRS and CDR2 YFSETQ. After removal of 5 bases from V and 7 bases from J, the junction contained 11 bases not matched to a gene. There are 14 residues in the CDR3. The CDR3 sequence: CASSSGQAALGYTF. As DNA, the CDR3 is TGCGCCAGCAGTTCCGGACAGGCGGCCCTTGGCTACACCTTC.

This clone was detected only a few times. This chain joins TRBV7-9 and TRBJ2-2; tentative D call: TRBD1 (6 bases). The CDR3 loop spans 14 amino acids. Germline CDR1 and CDR2: SEHNR and FQNEAQ (reference sequence). V lost 5 bases and J lost 3, with 10 bases in between. Here the CDR3 DNA reads TGTGCCAGCAGCCCAGGGGCGGACACCGGGGAGCTGTTTTTT. This encodes CASSPGADTGELFF.

Regarding this clone: The junction departs from germline at one end; a sequencing error may be responsible. V is TRBV29-1 and J is TRBJ2-7, with a weak D call TRBD1 (5 bases). The CDR3 runs 11 residues. Germline assignment: CDR1 SQVTM and CDR2 ANQGSEA. The CDR3 DNA sequence: TGCGGCGTTTTACAGGCCTACGAGCAGTACTTC. Translation: CGVLQAYEQYF.

This clone was picked up a small number of times. The V and J genes are TRBV29-1 and TRBJ2-1, with 9 bases identical to TRBD2. Trimming at V came to 6 bases and at J to 10 bases, leaving 10 bases not matched to a gene. Germline V gene lookup returns CDR1 SQVTM and CDR2 ANQGSEA. The CDR3 runs to 13 residues. This chain's CDR3 is CSVGESSGKEQFF. The CDR3 DNA reads TGCAGCGTCGGGGAGTCTAGCGGGAAAGAGCAGTTCTTC.

This CDR3 is CASSPPGDEQYF. The CDR3 nucleotides read TGTGCCAGCAGCCCCCCGGGGGACGAGCAGTACTTC. The V call is TRBV14, the J call TRBJ2-7; a weak D match, TRBD2 (6 bases). The V gene's germline CDR1 is SGHDN and CDR2 FVKESK. This CDR3 has 12 residues. V was trimmed by 4 bases and J by 5 bases, leaving 9 bases between them.

The chain joins TRBV13 to TRBJ2-5, with 9 bases matching TRBD2. The CDR3 contains 14 residues. Germline V gene data show CDR1 as PRHDT and CDR2 as FYEKMQ (reference sequence). J gave up 4 bases and V 4 bases, and 4 bases lay outside the gene matches. The CDR3 reads CASSSSSGAETQYF. The DNA for the CDR3 is TGTGCCAGCAGCTCTTCTAGCGGGGCAGAGACCCAGTACTTC. Looking up the rest from reference TRBV13 and TRBJ2-5 gives the full variable domain: AAGVIQSPRHLIKEKRETATLKCYPIPRHDTVYWYQQGPGQDPQFLISFYEKMQSDKGSIPDRFSAQQFSDYHSELNMSSLELGDSALYFCASSSSSGAETQYFGPGTRLLVL.

With regard to this clone: Additional DNA sequences in this sample encode the identical CDR3. This chain joins TRBV7-3 and TRBJ1-1; maybe TRBD1 (5 bases). The CDR3 extends over 13 amino acids. The V and J ends lost 4 bases and 1 base respectively, with 7 bases between them. Germline assignment: CDR1 SGHTA and CDR2 FQGTGA. In DNA form, the CDR3 reads TGTGCCAGCAGCTCTCAGGGGAACACTGAAGCTTTCTTT. Translated: CASSSQGNTEAFF.

This clone has just a few counts. The chain combines TRBV2 with TRBJ2-1; D gene uncertain. With 4 bases removed from V and 1 base from J, the gap between germline ends came to 8 bases. Germline V gene lookup returns CDR1 SNHLY and CDR2 FYNNEI. The CDR3 loop spans 14 amino acids. The CDR3 sequence: CASSVSKSYNEQFF. In DNA, the CDR3 is TGTGCCAGCAGTGTTAGCAAGTCCTACAATGAGCAGTTCTTC.